This record concerns one T cell receptor (beta chain) sequence. The PCR used 60 Vbeta and 13 Jbeta primers. Produced via immunoSEQ multiplex PCR; TCRdb's table is partial and in-frame only. The sample holds 170,000 or so clones, roughly 78% seen once. The data are from a study of cytomegalovirus exposure and HLA in healthy donors. The CDR3 covers 15 residues. Germline CDR1 reads ENHRY; CDR2 reads SYGVKD. Trimming cost V 0 bases and J 6 bases, with 14 bases left between them. The chain has TRBV10-3 and TRBJ1-2, with D unclear. Sequencing was done on a sample of PBMCs. The TCR comes from a woman aged 45-59 years in good health and CMV-seropositive. Here the CDR3 reads CAISESRKPMDGYTF. The CDR3 nucleotides read TGTGCCATCAGTGAGTCGCGGAAGCCCATGGATGGCTACACCTTC.